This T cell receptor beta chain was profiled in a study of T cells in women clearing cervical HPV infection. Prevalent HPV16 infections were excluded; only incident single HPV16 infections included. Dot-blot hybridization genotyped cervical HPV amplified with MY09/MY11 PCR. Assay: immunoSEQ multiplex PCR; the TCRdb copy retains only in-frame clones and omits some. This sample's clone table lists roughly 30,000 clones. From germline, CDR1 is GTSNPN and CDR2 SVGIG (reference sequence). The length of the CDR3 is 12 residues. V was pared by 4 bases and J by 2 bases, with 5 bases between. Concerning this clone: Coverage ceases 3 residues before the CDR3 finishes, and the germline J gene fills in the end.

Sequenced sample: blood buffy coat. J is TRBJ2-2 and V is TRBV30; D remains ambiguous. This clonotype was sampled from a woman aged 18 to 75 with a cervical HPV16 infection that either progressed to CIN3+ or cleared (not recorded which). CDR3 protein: CAWTSNTGELFF. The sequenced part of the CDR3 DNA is TGTGCCTGGACCAGTAACACCGGGGAG.